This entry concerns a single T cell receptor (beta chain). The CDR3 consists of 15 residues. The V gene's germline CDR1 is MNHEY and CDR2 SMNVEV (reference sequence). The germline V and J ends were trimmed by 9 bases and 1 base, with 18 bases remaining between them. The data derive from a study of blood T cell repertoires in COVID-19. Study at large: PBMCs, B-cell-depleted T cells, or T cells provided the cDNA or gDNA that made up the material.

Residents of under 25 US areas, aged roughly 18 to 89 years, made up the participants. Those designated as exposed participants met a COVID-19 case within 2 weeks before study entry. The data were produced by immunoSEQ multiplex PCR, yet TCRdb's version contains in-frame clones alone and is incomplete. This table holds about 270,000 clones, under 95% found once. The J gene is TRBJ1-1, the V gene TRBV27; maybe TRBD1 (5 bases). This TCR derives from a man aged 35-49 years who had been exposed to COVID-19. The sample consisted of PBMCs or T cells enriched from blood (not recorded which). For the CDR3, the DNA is TGTGCCAGTGCTGAGTGGGGCAGATCGAACACTGAAGCTTTCTTT. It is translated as CASAEWGRSNTEAFF.